These T cell receptor beta chains were read from a single sample in a study of CD8 T cells in Susac syndrome. TCRdb passed the immunoSEQ multiplex PCR reads through MiXCR, listing each CDR3 protein once. The sample contains around 150,000 distinct CDR3 sequences, approximately 95% of which appear only once. Source material: CD4+ T cells from PBMCs. All receptors come from a human donor with Susac syndrome. The CDR3 runs from the conserved cysteine through the conserved F or W.

v_call	j_call	cdr3_aa
TRBV29-1	TRBJ1-2	CSVATGQGNYGYTF
TRBV4-1	TRBJ2-5	CASSQEGLAGRETQYF
TRBV12-3/TRBV12-4	TRBJ1-4	CASSRNRYEKLFF
TRBV3-1	TRBJ1-1	CASSQGTPNTEAFF
TRBV20-1	TRBJ2-6	CSASVGANVLTF
TRBV6-5	TRBJ2-7	CASSHRQGGEQYF
TRBV29-1	TRBJ1-5	CSVEDQTGSDNQPQHF
TRBV25-1	TRBJ1-5	CASSDGNQPQHF
TRBV6-6	TRBJ1-1	CASRRDMNTEAFF
TRBV11-2	TRBJ1-5	CASSLGGRGNQPQHF
TRBV20-1	TRBJ1-4	CSAGGDRGREKLFF
TRBV7-2	TRBJ1-2	CASSSKAAYGYTF
TRBV3-1	TRBJ1-6	CASSQVKNNSPLHF
TRBV7-2	TRBJ1-1	CASSSANTEAFF
TRBV5-1	TRBJ1-1	CASSTAGQNVEAFF
TRBV12-3/TRBV12-4	TRBJ2-3	CASSPGNTQYF
TRBV3-1	TRBJ1-1	CASSQDRGRAWTEAFF
TRBV7-9	TRBJ1-2	CASSLAEESYGYTF
TRBV29-1	TRBJ1-2	CSAEGSDGYTF
TRBV29-1	TRBJ1-5	CSVEGDSGPQHF
TRBV12-3/TRBV12-4	TRBJ2-1	CASSYGRTYNEQFF
TRBV20-1	TRBJ1-5	CSASRQGTSNQPQHF
TRBV30	TRBJ2-5	CAWSAASGRGETQYF
TRBV24-1	TRBJ2-1	CATSDLGSDEQFF
TRBV20-1	TRBJ2-3	CSAHRQGLPDTQYF
TRBV20-1	TRBJ2-7	CSASSVYEQYF
TRBV4-1	TRBJ2-2	CASSQVELAGVYAGELFF
TRBV19	TRBJ2-3	CASMSSGRTGTDTQYF
TRBV6-5	TRBJ2-3	CASSFDRGTTDTQYF
TRBV28	TRBJ1-2	CASSFVSRQGGYTF
TRBV18	TRBJ2-1	CASSQTRDNEQFF
TRBV2	TRBJ2-4	CASSLGEIKNIQYF
TRBV28	TRBJ2-4	CASSPSGSLKNIQYF
TRBV7-2	TRBJ1-2	CASSLTGARPNYGYTF
TRBV7-7	TRBJ2-5	CASSYGQGPLQETQYF
TRBV19	TRBJ1-1	CASSIEGATEAFF
TRBV3-1	TRBJ1-1	CASSKGQGTGTEAFF
TRBV6-5	TRBJ1-2	CASSYSKVGAGYTF
TRBV15	TRBJ1-1	CATSPGGIMNTEAFF
TRBV18	TRBJ2-6	CASSPRTRGKDNVLTF
TRBV7-3	TRBJ2-5	CASSLSFQETQYF
TRBV27	TRBJ2-5	CASSFGGQSETQYF